This entry features one TCR beta chain sequence. No antigen is known for it. The record originates from a study of identical twins. Study conclusions and caveats: Shared out-of-frame alpha sequences (those common to twins) showed excess low generation probability. Interpretation of the results relied on cross-sectional statistical analysis and not on following the same donors. Carriage of fewer insertions was seen in abundant cord blood beta clonotypes, whereas memory repertoires showed none. Diverse VJ usage suggested most zero-insertion clonotypes were not invariant T cells.

V was trimmed by 4 bases and J by 2 bases, leaving 9 bases between them. Germline CDR1 reads ENHRY; CDR2 reads SYGVKD. This CDR3 region has 13 residues. Each CDR3 protein gets one entry after TCRdb re-called the 5' RACE reads with MiXCR. The sample consists of 1.5 million to 2 million distinct CDR3 sequences, roughly a third of them appearing once. The chain couples TRBV10-3 to TRBJ2-7; tentative D call: TRBD2 (5 bases). The TCR comes from a newborn girl in good health. The sequencing input was cord blood. The CDR3, as DNA: TGTGCCATCAGTGCCTTAGCGACCTACGAGCAGTACTTC. This codes for CAISALATYEQYF.